This TCR beta chain was obtained from a study of T cells in Graves' hyperthyroidism and ophthalmopathy. The investigators amplified TCR beta CDR3 regions from RNA transcripts. HTBI primers were used for first-round RT-PCR of the TCR CDR3. TCRdb reprocessed the multiplex PCR reads via MiXCR and lists one record per CDR3 protein. The sample consists of 300,000 to 400,000 distinct CDR3 sequences, 15% to 20% of them appearing once. There are 19 residues in the CDR3. V lost 0 bases, J lost 1 base, and 8 bases stayed unmatched. The germline CDR1 and CDR2 sequences are MNHNY and SVGAGI (reference sequence). Sequences were obtained from blood. V gene TRBV6-6 combines with J gene TRBJ2-6, with 8 bases matching TRBD2. The source of this sequence is a man aged 18 to 30 with Graves' ophthalmopathy. The CDR3 bases are TGTGCCAGCAGTTACTCCCTTTGGGGCGGGGGGTCTGGGGCCAACGTCCTGACTTTC. This sequence encodes CASSYSLWGGGSGANVLTF.